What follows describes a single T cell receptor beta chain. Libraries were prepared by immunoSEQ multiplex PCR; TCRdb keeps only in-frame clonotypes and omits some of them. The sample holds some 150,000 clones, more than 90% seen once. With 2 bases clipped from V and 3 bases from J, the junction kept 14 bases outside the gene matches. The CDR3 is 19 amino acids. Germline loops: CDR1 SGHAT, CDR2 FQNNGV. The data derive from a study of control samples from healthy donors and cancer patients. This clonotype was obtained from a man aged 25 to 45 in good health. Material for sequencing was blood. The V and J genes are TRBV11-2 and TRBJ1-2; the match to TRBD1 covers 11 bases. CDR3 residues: CASSLRLGSRGQGDYGYTF. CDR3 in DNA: TGTGCCAGCAGCTTACGTTTGGGGTCCCGGGGACAGGGGGACTATGGCTACACCTTC.